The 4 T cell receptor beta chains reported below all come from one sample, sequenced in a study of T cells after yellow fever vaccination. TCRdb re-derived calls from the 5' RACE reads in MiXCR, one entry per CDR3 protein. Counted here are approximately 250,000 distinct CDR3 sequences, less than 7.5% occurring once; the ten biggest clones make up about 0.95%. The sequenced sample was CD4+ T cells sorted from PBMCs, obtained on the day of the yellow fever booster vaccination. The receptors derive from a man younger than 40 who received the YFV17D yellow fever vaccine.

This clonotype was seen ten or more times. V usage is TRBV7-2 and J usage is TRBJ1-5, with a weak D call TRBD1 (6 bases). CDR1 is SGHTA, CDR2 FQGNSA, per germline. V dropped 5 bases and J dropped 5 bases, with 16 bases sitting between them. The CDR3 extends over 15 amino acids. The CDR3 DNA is TGTGCCAGCAGCCGCGGGGGCGTTTCTCATCAGCCCCAGCATTTT. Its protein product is CASSRGGVSHQPQHF.

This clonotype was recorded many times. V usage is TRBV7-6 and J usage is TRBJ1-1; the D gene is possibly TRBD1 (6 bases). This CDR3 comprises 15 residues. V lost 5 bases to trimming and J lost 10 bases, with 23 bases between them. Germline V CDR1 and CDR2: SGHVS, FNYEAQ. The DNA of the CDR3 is TGTGCCAGCAGCCGACTCACGGGCGGGGGGCAGGGAGCTTTCTTT. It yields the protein CASSRLTGGGQGAFF. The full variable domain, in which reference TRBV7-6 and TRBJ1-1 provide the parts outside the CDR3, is GAGVSQSPRYKVTKRGQDVALRCDPISGHVSLYWYRQALGQGPEFLTYFNYEAQQDKSGLPNDRFSAERPEGSISTLTIQRTEQRDSAMYRCASSRLTGGGQGAFFGQGTRLTVV.

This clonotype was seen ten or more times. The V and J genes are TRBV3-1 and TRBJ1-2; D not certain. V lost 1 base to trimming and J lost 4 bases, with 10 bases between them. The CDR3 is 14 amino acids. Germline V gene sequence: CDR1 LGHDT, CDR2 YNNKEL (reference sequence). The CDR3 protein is CASSQGVYSYGYTF. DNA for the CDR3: TGTGCCAGCAGCCAAGGGGTGTATAGCTATGGCTACACCTTC.

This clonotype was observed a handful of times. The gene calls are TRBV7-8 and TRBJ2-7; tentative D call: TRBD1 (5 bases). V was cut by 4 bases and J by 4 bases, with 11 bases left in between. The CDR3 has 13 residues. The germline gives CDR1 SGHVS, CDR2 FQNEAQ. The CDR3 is CASSSFGQYEQYF. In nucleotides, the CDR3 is TGTGCCAGCAGCTCGTTTGGACAATACGAGCAGTACTTC.